The present entry profiles one T cell receptor (beta chain) with its context. Its antigen is unknown. The CDR3 length is 14 residues. V was pared by 5 bases and J by 4 bases, with 15 bases between. Germline assignment: CDR1 MNHNS and CDR2 SASEGT. The data belong to a study of identical twins. Regarding the study as a whole: Insertion counts were lower in abundant cord blood beta clonotypes, a trend that memory repertoires did not show.

TCRdb recomputed calls from the 5' RACE reads with MiXCR, one row per CDR3 protein. In the table there are roughly 230,000 distinct CDR3 sequences, roughly 8% of which are singletons. The data also belong to a second study, concerning yellow fever vaccine responses in identical twins.

The V and J genes are TRBV6-1 and TRBJ2-7, with D perhaps TRBD1 (6 bases). Material for sequencing was CD8+ T cells sorted from blood. This receptor was obtained from a woman between 18 and 29 years old in good health. CDR3 DNA sequence: TGTGCCAGCAGTAAAACAGGGAAGATTTACGAGCAGTACTTC. Amino acid sequence: CASSKTGKIYEQYF.